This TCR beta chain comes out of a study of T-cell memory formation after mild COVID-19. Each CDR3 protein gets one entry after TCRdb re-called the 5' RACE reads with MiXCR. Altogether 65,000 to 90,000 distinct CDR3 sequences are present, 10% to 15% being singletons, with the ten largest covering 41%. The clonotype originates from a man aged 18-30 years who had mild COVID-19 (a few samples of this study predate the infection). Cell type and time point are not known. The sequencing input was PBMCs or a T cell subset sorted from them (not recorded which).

CDR3 nucleotide sequence: TGTGCCAGCAGCTTTGCCCCGGGGGGGCTTGTTTACGAGACCCAGTACTTC. This codes for CASSFAPGGLVYETQYF. This chain joins TRBV5-4 and TRBJ2-5; TRBD2 agrees at 8 bases. This CDR3 region has 17 residues. The V gene end was trimmed by 2 bases and the J gene end by 5 bases; junction bases not matched to a gene: 14. CDR1 is SGHNT, CDR2 YYREEE, per germline (reference sequence).